A single sample is the source of the 14 T cell receptor beta chains below, sequenced in a study of B cell selection in AIRE deficiency. Only in-frame clones appear in the TCRdb table, and some are missing; sequencing was by immunoSEQ multiplex PCR. Of about 15,000 clones in the sample, roughly 91% are singletons; the top ten hold 0.85% to 1.2%. Regulatory T cells were sorted as CD4+CD25hiCD127low/negative cells. The sample was Tregs sorted from PBMCs. The receptor set was obtained from a human donor with AIRE deficiency.

This clone has more than one count but fewer than ten. The V call is TRBV5-1, the J call TRBJ1-5, with TRBD1 identical over 8 bases. This CDR3 contains 15 residues. V was pared by 3 bases and J by 4 bases, with 6 bases of the junction left unmatched. The germline V gene encodes CDR1 SGHRS and CDR2 YFSETQ. CDR3 region: CASSSLGQANQPQHF. CDR3 in DNA: TGCGCCAGCAGCTCCCTGGGACAGGCAAATCAGCCCCAGCATTTT.

The rearrangement links TRBV7-8 to TRBJ2-7, with D unclear. The V gene lost 1 base and the J gene lost 7 bases, with 14 bases spanning the gap. This CDR3 is 14 amino acids long. Per germline, CDR1 SGHVS and CDR2 FQNEAQ. CDR3 coding DNA: TGTGCCAGCAGCTTAGATCAGGTTGTGGATGAGCAGTACTTC. Translating it yields CASSLDQVVDEQYF.

The chain uses TRBV28 and TRBJ1-5; no reliable D call. The CDR3 loop spans 15 amino acids. V was shortened by 3 bases and J by 6 bases, with 15 bases between the two germline ends. Germline CDR1 reads MDHEN; CDR2 reads SYDVKM. CDR3 region: CASSLVVSRSQPQHF. CDR3 DNA sequence: TGTGCCAGCAGTTTGGTAGTCTCACGCAGTCAGCCCCAGCATTTT. The full variable domain, with the rest looked up from reference TRBV28 and TRBJ1-5, is DVKVTQSSRYLVKRTGEKVFLECVQDMDHENMFWYRQDPGLGLRLIYFSYDVKMKEKGDIPEGYSVSREKKERFSLILESASTNQTSMYLCASSLVVSRSQPQHFGDGTRLSIL.

This chain joins TRBV5-1 and TRBJ2-5; D is uncertain. Germline V gene sequence: CDR1 SGHRS, CDR2 YFSETQ. The CDR3 is 12 amino acids. The V end lost 2 bases, the J end lost 0 bases, and 2 bases lay between the germline ends. The CDR3 spells CASSLNQETQYF. CDR3 nucleotide sequence: TGCGCCAGCAGCTTAAACCAAGAGACCCAGTACTTC.

The chain uses TRBV2 and TRBJ2-1; 7 nucleotides line up with TRBD1. CDR3 length: 12 amino acids. The ends lost 0 bases at V and 13 bases at J; junction bases unmatched: 3. CDR1 is SNHLY, CDR2 FYNNEI, per germline. The CDR3 spells CASSEARGPQFF. The DNA for the CDR3 is TGTGCCAGCAGTGAAGCAAGGGGGCCACAGTTCTTC.

The rearrangement joins TRBV27 to TRBJ2-2, with D uncertain. This CDR3 comprises 13 residues. The germline V gene encodes CDR1 MNHEY and CDR2 SMNVEV (reference sequence). V lost 5 bases and J lost 5, with 9 bases in between. The CDR3 DNA reads TGTGCCAGCAGTCTCTCCGTAACCGGGGAGCTGTTTTTT. It yields the protein CASSLSVTGELFF.

The chain is built from TRBV5-4 and TRBJ1-1; 7 nucleotides agree with TRBD1. The CDR3 covers 12 residues. Per germline, CDR1 SGHNT and CDR2 YYREEE (reference sequence). The V segment lost 2 bases and the J segment 8 bases; nucleotides outside the gene matches: 3. The CDR3 is CASSLTGVEAFF. In DNA form, the CDR3 reads TGTGCCAGCAGCTTAACAGGGGTAGAAGCTTTCTTT.

This rearrangement joins TRBV19 to TRBJ2-3; the D gene is possibly TRBD2 (7 bases). V lost 3 bases and J 2 bases, leaving 12 bases between the germline ends. In germline, CDR1 is LNHDA, CDR2 SQIVND (reference sequence). This CDR3 has 15 residues. CDR3 loop: CASSIWRGPTDTQYF. DNA for the CDR3: TGTGCCAGTAGTATTTGGCGGGGGCCCACAGATACGCAGTATTTT.

The J gene is TRBJ2-5, the V gene TRBV4-2; the D call may be TRBD1 or TRBD2 (5 bases each). CDR3 length equals 16 residues. V gave up 0 bases and J gave up 5 bases, with 16 bases separating them. The germline V gene encodes CDR1 LGHNA and CDR2 YNFKEQ. DNA of the CDR3: TGTGCCAGCAGCCAAGAGAGGCTAGCAGGGTGGGAGACCCAGTACTTC. This sequence encodes CASSQERLAGWETQYF.

CDR3 region: CASSWGNNQPQHF. The CDR3 DNA is TGTGCCAGCAGTTGGGGCAACAATCAGCCCCAGCATTTT. J is TRBJ1-5 and V is TRBV28; tentative D call: TRBD1 (5 bases). Germline V CDR1 and CDR2: MDHEN, SYDVKM. This CDR3 contains 13 residues. V lost 4 bases and J lost 3, with 7 bases in between.

CDR3 coding DNA: TGTGCCAGCTCACGTCCCGGGACTCGGACCTACGAGCAGTACTTC. This sequence encodes CASSRPGTRTYEQYF. V gene TRBV18 combines with J gene TRBJ2-7; D possibly corresponds to TRBD2 (6 bases). Germline CDR1 reads KGHSH; CDR2 reads LQKENI. The CDR3 extends over 15 amino acids. V lost 4 bases and J lost 2, with 15 bases in between.

This sequence joins TRBV5-4 and TRBJ2-7; D is unclear. The CDR3 has 14 amino acids. The germline CDR1 and CDR2 sequences are SGHNT and YYREEE (reference sequence). Between the trimmed V and J ends, which lost 0 bases and 2 bases, there was a span of 9 bases. The CDR3 region has the DNA TGTGCCAGCAGCTTGGACGACAAAACCTACGAGCAGTACTTC. Protein product: CASSLDDKTYEQYF. The variable domain in full, with the rest retrieved from reference TRBV5-4 and TRBJ2-7, is ETGVTQSPTHLIKTRGQQVTLRCSSQSGHNTVSWYQQALGQGPQFIFQYYREEENGRGNFPPRFSGLQFPNYSSELNVNALELDDSALYLCASSLDDKTYEQYFGPGTRLTVT.

The gene calls are TRBV5-4 and TRBJ2-2; D not resolved. The V and J ends lost 0 bases and 7 bases respectively, with 10 bases between them. Germline CDR1 reads SGHNT; CDR2 reads YYREEE (reference sequence). CDR3 length: 14 residues. As DNA, the CDR3 is TGTGCCAGCAGCTTGGAAGACGGAGTCGGGGAGCTGTTTTTT. It yields the protein CASSLEDGVGELFF.

The gene calls are TRBV28 and TRBJ2-1; D not resolved. Germline V gene sequence: CDR1 MDHEN, CDR2 SYDVKM. This CDR3 has 14 amino acids. Trimming pared 5 bases from V and 3 bases from J, leaving 11 bases between. The CDR3 sequence: CASSTILDYNEQFF. CDR3 nucleotide sequence: TGTGCCAGCAGTACCATACTTGACTACAATGAGCAGTTCTTC. Full variable domain (rest looked up from reference TRBV28 and TRBJ2-1): DVKVTQSSRYLVKRTGEKVFLECVQDMDHENMFWYRQDPGLGLRLIYFSYDVKMKEKGDIPEGYSVSREKKERFSLILESASTNQTSMYLCASSTILDYNEQFFGPGTRLTVL.